These 5 T cell receptor beta chains were all obtained from the same sample, sequenced in a study of tumor-infiltrating lymphocytes in primary liver carcinoma. A primer in the constant region served to generate TCR beta cDNA from approximately 460 ng of total RNA. TCR beta libraries came from three nested multiplex PCR rounds using slightly modified ARM-PCR. Each of the first two PCR rounds ran nine to ten cycles with TRBV1-TRBV30 forward and C-beta reverse primers. Each CDR3 protein is one row after TCRdb ran MiXCR on the multiplex PCR reads. The table records just over 300,000 distinct CDR3 sequences, about 50% of them present only once. Alongside blood RNA obtained from unsorted whole blood, germline DNA was also extracted. Sequences were obtained from peripheral blood. These TCRs come from a woman aged 25 to 39 with primary liver carcinoma and hepatitis B virus infection.

This clonotype was found a few times. This chain's CDR3 is CASTRRGGQGIKNIQYF. The DNA of the CDR3 is TGTGCCAGCACCCGGAGAGGGGGGCAGGGGATCAAAAACATTCAGTACTTC. The chain links TRBV6-6 to TRBJ2-4, with D perhaps assigned TRBD1 or TRBD2 (6 bases each). V was clipped by 7 bases and J by 3 bases, with 22 bases between them. The CDR3 sequence is 17 residues long. CDR1 is MNHNY and CDR2 is SVGAGI in the germline V gene (reference sequence).

As to this clonotype: A much larger clone is a single base away; this may be a read error. The J gene is TRBJ2-5, the V gene TRBV12-3 or TRBV12-4, with 13 bases identical to TRBD2. V lost 3 bases to trimming and J lost 7 bases; unmatched junction nucleotides: 11. The CDR3 sequence is 17 residues long. CDR3 sequence (DNA): TGTGCCAGCAGTTTCGGGACTAGCGGGACATCGAGGGGGACCCAGTACTTC. Protein sequence: CASSFGTSGTSRGTQYF.

This clonotype was observed at least ten times. This chain links TRBV6-5 with TRBJ1-1; 8 bases align to TRBD1. Germline loops: CDR1 MNHEY, CDR2 SVGAGI. The CDR3 has 15 residues. The junction had 10 bases not matched to a gene; V was cut back by 9 bases and J by 1 base. The CDR3 loop is CASKSDRAGNTEAFF. CDR3 nucleotide sequence: TGTGCCAGTAAGTCGGACAGGGCGGGGAACACTGAAGCTTTCTTT.

This clonotype appeared once. This likely comes from a read error, as the CDR3 has no conserved phenylalanine or tryptophan at its end. The DNA is left out, because the CDR3 cannot be placed on it with certainty; the CDR3 is given as TCRdb lists it. CDR3 loop: CASSLAMDRNMYL. This rearrangement joins TRBV12-3 or TRBV12-4 to TRBJ2-3; TRBD1, the table's D call, was not compared with the DNA. The CDR3 spans 13 residues, counting both ends.

This clonotype appeared a few times. V usage is TRBV6-5 and J usage is TRBJ2-6; the D is unclear. The germline V gene has CDR1 MNHEY and CDR2 SVGAGI. The CDR3 runs to 15 residues. Trimming stripped 2 bases from V and 4 bases from J, with 9 bases between. DNA of the CDR3: TGTGCCAGCAGTTACGGTAATAGCGGGGCCAACGTCCTGACTTTC. This sequence encodes CASSYGNSGANVLTF.